A selection of T cell receptor beta chains follows, all from one sample in a study of beta chain features in type 1 diabetes. Repertoires were generated with immunoSEQ multiplex PCR, while TCRdb's copy carries only in-frame clones and drops some. The table lists 450,000 or so clones, 10% to 12% of them singletons. Sequencing used naive CD4+ T cells from blood. The receptors stem from a woman aged 18-35 years in good health. Each CDR3 is given with its conserved first and last residue. Fields, in order: CDR3 DNA, CDR3 protein, J gene, clone size, V gene, D gene. A D gene is named only where the DNA matches it firmly. Clone size is not always given. Where it is, it says once, few, many or a class for expanded clones.

TGTGCCAGCAGTGGGCAGGGGGCGGCAGATACGCAGTATTTT,CASSGQGAADTQYF,TRBJ2-3,-,TRBV2,TRBD1
TGTGCCAGCAGCTTATCACAGGGCCCCGGGGAGCTGTTTTTT,CASSLSQGPGELFF,TRBJ2-2,few,TRBV7-3,-
TGTGCCAGCAGCTTAGGAAAAGCCGGGGGCACAGATACGCAGTATTTT,CASSLGKAGGTDTQYF,TRBJ2-3,few,TRBV7-3,-
TGTGCCAGCAGCTTAGCGGGAGGGCTTAATGAGCAGTTCTTC,CASSLAGGLNEQFF,TRBJ2-1,few,TRBV7-9,TRBD2
TGTGCCAGTTCGGGGGGGCAAGGGCGTTCACCCCTCCACTTT,CASSGGQGRSPLHF,TRBJ1-6,-,TRBV27,-
TGTGCCAGCTCCCGGGATCAGAACACCGGGGAGCTGTTTTTT,CASSRDQNTGELFF,TRBJ2-2,few,TRBV18,-
TGCGCCAGCAGCCAACCAGGGCCCTTAAACAATGAGCAGTTCTTC,CASSQPGPLNNEQFF,TRBJ2-1,-,TRBV4-1,-
TGTGCCAGCATCCGGGACAGGGGGACCTACGAGCAGTACTTC,CASIRDRGTYEQYF,TRBJ2-7,-,TRBV2,TRBD1
TGTGCCAGCAGCGCTACGAGGGACAGGGCACATGAGCAGTTCTTC,CASSATRDRAHEQFF,TRBJ2-1,-,TRBV7-3,TRBD1
TGTGCCAGCAGCTTATCGATCGCTGGTGAGCAGTTCTTC,CASSLSIAGEQFF,TRBJ2-1,few,TRBV11-3,-
TGTGCCAGCAGCTCAAGAAACTATGGCTACACCTTC,CASSSRNYGYTF,TRBJ1-2,-,TRBV7-2,-
TGCAGCGTTGTAAGACAGACAGATACGCAGTATTTT,CSVVRQTDTQYF,TRBJ2-3,few,TRBV29-1,-
TGTGCCAGCAAACGCGACACAAACGGGGAGCTGTTTTTT,CASKRDTNGELFF,TRBJ2-2,few,TRBV7-3,-
TGTGCCAGCAGCTTAGCCGGGGGAGAAGAATACTTC,CASSLAGGEEYF,TRBJ2-7,few,TRBV7-2,-
TGTGCCAGCAGCCAGGGTCCTGGGGGCCCCCTCCACTTT,CASSQGPGGPLHF,TRBJ1-6,-,TRBV14,-
TGTGCCAGCAGCCAGGGGATTTGGGATGAGCAGTTCTTC,CASSQGIWDEQFF,TRBJ2-1,few,TRBV14,-
TGCGCCAGCGCCGAGGGACAGGGGGAAGAGACCCAGTACTTC,CASAEGQGEETQYF,TRBJ2-5,-,TRBV23-1,TRBD1
TGTGCCAGCAGCAATAGGTGGAAAGAGACCCAGTACTTC,CASSNRWKETQYF,TRBJ2-5,-,TRBV7-8,-
TGCGCCAGCAGCTTGTGGAGCGGAACCACAGATACGCAGTATTTT,CASSLWSGTTDTQYF,TRBJ2-3,-,TRBV5-1,-
TGTGCCAGCAGCCTCCTTGGGACTAGCGGTAATGAGCAGTTCTTC,CASSLLGTSGNEQFF,TRBJ2-1,few,TRBV7-9,TRBD2
TGTGCCAGCAGTGTTGCTGGAAACCAAGAGACCCAGTACTTC,CASSVAGNQETQYF,TRBJ2-5,few,TRBV25-1,-
TGTGCCAGCAGCCCGACGGCGAATCAGCCCCAGCATTTT,CASSPTANQPQHF,TRBJ1-5,few,TRBV7-9,-
TGTGCCGTCAGCGGTCAAACAGGGGGTAGCTCCTACGAGCAGTACTTC,CAVSGQTGGSSYEQYF,TRBJ2-7,few,TRBV7-2,TRBD1
TGTGCTAGTGGCCCGACAGGGTGGGCCTACGAGCAGTACTTC,CASGPTGWAYEQYF,TRBJ2-7,few,TRBV12-5,TRBD1
TGCGCCAGCAGCCAAGGACAGGGGATTGCTGAGACCCAGTACTTC,CASSQGQGIAETQYF,TRBJ2-5,-,TRBV4-1,TRBD1
TGTGCCAGCAGCACACCGGGACGGCTGAATGAAAAACTGTTTTTT,CASSTPGRLNEKLFF,TRBJ1-4,few,TRBV11-3,-
TGTGCCAGCAGCTTATCTGCGGGTTCCAACAATGAGCAGTTCTTC,CASSLSAGSNNEQFF,TRBJ2-1,few,TRBV7-2,-